This TCR beta chain was captured by sequencing in a study of shared clonotypes between healthy human individuals. Findings of the study overall: Clonotypes not shared had lower generation probabilities than those common to all four donors.

With regard to this clone: What it binds is unknown.

For sorted subsets, approximately 0.2 ug DNA per replicate equaled 33,000 or so T cell genomes. Repertoires were generated with immunoSEQ multiplex PCR, while TCRdb's copy carries only in-frame clones and drops some. In the table there are around 720,000 clones, 73% of which are singletons. This clonotype originated in a woman aged 25 to 39 in good health. The sequencing input was memory CD4+ T cells sorted from blood. As for subset: CD45RA-negative fraction.

Here the CDR3 reads CASSSRDRAEVNTEAFF. The DNA of the CDR3 is TGTGCCAGCAGTTCTCGGGACAGGGCGGAGGTGAACACTGAAGCTTTCTTT. The chain carries TRBV28 and TRBJ1-1; the match to TRBD1 covers 9 bases. V dropped 4 bases and J dropped 0; count of bases not matched to a gene: 9. The CDR3 runs 17 residues. Germline V gives CDR1 MDHEN, CDR2 SYDVKM.